One sample yielded the 4 T cell receptor beta chains listed below, sequenced in a study. TCRdb called the RT-PCR reads again in MiXCR, with one record for every CDR3 protein. The top ten hold roughly 3.9% of the sample, which has hundreds of thousands of distinct CDR3 sequences, 11% to 15% seen once. The specimen sequenced was memory CD4+ T cells from blood. These receptors all come from a female donor in good health, serving as a healthy control.

This clonotype was seen at least ten times. CDR3 protein: CASSRWVALGPGNTIYF. The CDR3 DNA reads as TGTGCCAGCAGCCGGTGGGTGGCCTTGGGTCCTGGAAACACCATATATTTT. This rearrangement joins TRBV7-2 to TRBJ1-3; D is ambiguous. Germline CDR1 is SGHTA and CDR2 is FQGNSA. V lost 5 bases to trimming and J lost 2 bases, with 19 bases between them. CDR3 length: 17 amino acids.

The genes are TRBV6-5 and TRBJ2-3, with a tentative D call TRBD2 (6 bases). Germline CDR1 MNHEY, CDR2 SVGAGI. The CDR3 has 15 residues. V lost 6 bases, J lost 0 bases, and 13 bases lay in between. DNA for the CDR3: TGTGCCAGCAGAAGGGTCGGGGGTAGCACAGATACGCAGTATTTT. This gives the protein CASRRVGGSTDTQYF.

The table lists this clonotype with a count of one. The chain carries TRBV6-2 or TRBV6-3 and TRBJ1-5; D is ambiguous. Germline V gene data show CDR1 as MNHEY and CDR2 as SVGEGT. Trimming removed 2 bases at V and 0 bases at J, with 11 bases between. The CDR3 is 16 residues long. CDR3 in DNA: TGTGCCAGCAGTTACCCGACACAATTTAGCAATCAGCCCCAGCATTTT. Translation gives CASSYPTQFSNQPQHF.

The table lists this clonotype with a few counts. This rearrangement joins TRBV20-1 to TRBJ2-7, with 11 bases that match TRBD2. Germline V gene sequence: CDR1 DFQATT, CDR2 SNEGSKA (reference sequence). V lost 2 bases, J lost 6 bases, and 18 bases stayed unmatched. There are 18 residues in the CDR3. The CDR3 DNA sequence: TGCAGTGCTAGATACTTCCCGGGGCTAGCGGGAGGAGTGGGCGAGCAGTACTTC. Protein sequence: CSARYFPGLAGGVGEQYF.